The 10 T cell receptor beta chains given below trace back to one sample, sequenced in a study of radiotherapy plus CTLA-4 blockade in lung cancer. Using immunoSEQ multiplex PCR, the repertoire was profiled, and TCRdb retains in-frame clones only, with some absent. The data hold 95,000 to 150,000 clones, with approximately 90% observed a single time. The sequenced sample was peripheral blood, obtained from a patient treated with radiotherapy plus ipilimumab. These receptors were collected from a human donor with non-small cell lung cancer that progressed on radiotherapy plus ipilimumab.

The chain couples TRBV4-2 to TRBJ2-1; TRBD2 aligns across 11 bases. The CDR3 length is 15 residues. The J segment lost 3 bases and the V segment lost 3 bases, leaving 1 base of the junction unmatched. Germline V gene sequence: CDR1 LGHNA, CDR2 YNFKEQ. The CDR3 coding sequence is TGTGCCAGCAGCCAGGGGACTAGCGGCTACAATGAGCAGTTCTTC. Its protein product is CASSQGTSGYNEQFF.

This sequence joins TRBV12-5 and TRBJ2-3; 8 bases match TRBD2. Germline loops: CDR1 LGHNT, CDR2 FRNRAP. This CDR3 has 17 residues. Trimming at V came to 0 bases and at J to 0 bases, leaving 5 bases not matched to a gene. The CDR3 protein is CASGLVLAGGSTDTQYF. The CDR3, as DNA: TGTGCTAGTGGTTTGGTACTGGCGGGAGGAAGCACAGATACGCAGTATTTT. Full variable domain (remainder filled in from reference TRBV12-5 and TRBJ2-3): DARVTQTPRHKVTEMGQEVTMRCQPILGHNTVFWYRQTMMQGLELLAYFRNRAPLDDSGMPKDRFSAEMPDATLATLKIQPSEPRDSAVYFCASGLVLAGGSTDTQYFGPGTRLTVL.

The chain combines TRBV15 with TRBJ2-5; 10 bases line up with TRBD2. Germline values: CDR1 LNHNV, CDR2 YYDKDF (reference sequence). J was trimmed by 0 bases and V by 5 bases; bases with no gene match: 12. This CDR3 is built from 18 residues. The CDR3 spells CATSPRRGSGRDQETQYF. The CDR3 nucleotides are TGTGCCACCAGCCCCCGCAGAGGCAGCGGGAGGGACCAAGAGACCCAGTACTTC.

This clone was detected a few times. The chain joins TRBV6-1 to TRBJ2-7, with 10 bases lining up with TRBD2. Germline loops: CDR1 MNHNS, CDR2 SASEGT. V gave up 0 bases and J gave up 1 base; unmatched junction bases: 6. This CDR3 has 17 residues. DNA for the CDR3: TGTGCCAGCAGTGAAGCGCAGTCTAGCGGGAGATCCTACGAGCAGTACTTC. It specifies CASSEAQSSGRSYEQYF.

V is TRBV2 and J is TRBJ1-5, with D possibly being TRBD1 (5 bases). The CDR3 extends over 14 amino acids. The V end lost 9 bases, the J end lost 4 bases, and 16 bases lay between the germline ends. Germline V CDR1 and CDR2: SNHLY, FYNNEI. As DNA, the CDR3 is TGTGCCAGTACGGACAACTTTCCAAATCAGCCCCAGCATTTT. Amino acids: CASTDNFPNQPQHF.

CDR3 sequence (DNA): TGTGCCAGTAGTATCCTGGGACAGTACAATCAGCCCCAGCATTTT. It yields the protein CASSILGQYNQPQHF. The chain has TRBV19 and TRBJ1-5; 7 nucleotides match TRBD1. CDR3 length: 15 residues. Per germline, CDR1 LNHDA and CDR2 SQIVND (reference sequence). J lost 3 bases, V lost 3 bases, and 5 bases had no gene match.

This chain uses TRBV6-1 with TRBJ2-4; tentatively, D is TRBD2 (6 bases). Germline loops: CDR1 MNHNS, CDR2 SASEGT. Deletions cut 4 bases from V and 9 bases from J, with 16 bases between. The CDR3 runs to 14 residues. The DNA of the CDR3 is TGTGCCAGCAGTGGGACTACAACTCCGACCATTCAGTACTTC. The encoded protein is CASSGTTTPTIQYF.

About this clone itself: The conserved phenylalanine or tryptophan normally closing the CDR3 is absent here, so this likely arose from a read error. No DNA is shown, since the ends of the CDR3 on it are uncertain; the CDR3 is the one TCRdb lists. CDR3 protein: CASSRGARAHPHL. The genes are TRBV28 and TRBJ1-2. The CDR3 region is 13 residues in length, termini included. The germline V gene encodes CDR1 MDHEN and CDR2 SYDVKM.

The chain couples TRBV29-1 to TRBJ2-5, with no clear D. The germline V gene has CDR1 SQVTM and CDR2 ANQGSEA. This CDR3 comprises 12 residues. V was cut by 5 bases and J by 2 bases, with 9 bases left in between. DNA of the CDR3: TGCAGCGTTACCGGGTCTCAAGAGACCCAGTACTTC. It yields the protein CSVTGSQETQYF.

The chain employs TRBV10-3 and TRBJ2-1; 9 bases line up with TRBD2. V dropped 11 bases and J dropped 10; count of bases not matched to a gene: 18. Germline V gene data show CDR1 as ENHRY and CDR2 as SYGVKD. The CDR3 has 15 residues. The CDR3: CASSVGVAGEREQFF. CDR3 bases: TGTGCCTCATCGGTCGGGGTAGCGGGAGAACGGGAGCAGTTCTTC.